This TCR beta chain came from a study of molecular identifiers for immune sequencing clone quantification. TCRdb recomputed calls from the PCR reads with MiXCR, one row per CDR3 protein. The sample holds more than 550,000 distinct CDR3 sequences, about 25% seen once. Study conclusions and caveats: Clones above 20 RNA copies contained over 99% of effector molecules and under 1% of naive molecules. With a barcode shared among identical TCR molecules, highly expanded clone sizes could be underestimated.

Germline V gene lookup returns CDR1 DFQATT and CDR2 SNEGSKA (reference sequence). The CDR3 extends over 17 amino acids. The ends lost 5 bases at V and 0 bases at J; junction bases unmatched: 13. Comments on this clonotype: Its antigen remains unknown. The conserved phenylalanine or tryptophan is not found at the CDR3 terminus, so this likely reflects a read error.

This chain joins TRBV20-1 and TRBJ1-5; 7 nucleotides match TRBD1. The sequence derives from a human donor in good health. Some libraries in this study had Jurkat cell RNA spiked in. Sequencing was performed on naive CD8+ T cells from blood, with Jurkat cell RNA spiked in. Subset: FACS-sorted CD8+CD4-CCR7+CD45RA+ naive T cells. CDR3 coding DNA: TGCAGTGCTCAAGACAGGACAGGCGAATATAGCAATCAGCCCCAGCATTGT. Amino acids: CSAQDRTGEYSNQPQHC.